The T cell receptor (beta chain) under discussion was sequenced for a study of T cell responses to AZD1222 COVID-19 vaccine. General study points: Repertoire collection took place solely once the T cell response had peaked.

The germline V and J ends were trimmed by 5 bases and 10 bases, with 15 bases remaining between them. This CDR3 comprises 13 residues. In germline, CDR1 is GTSNPN, CDR2 SVGIG (reference sequence). Notes on this clone: Antigen specificity is unknown.

Only in-frame clones appear in the TCRdb table, and some are missing; sequencing was by immunoSEQ multiplex PCR. The repertoire holds about 110,000 clones, with roughly 90% as singletons. This receptor was identified in an adult in good health. Source: peripheral blood, taken on day 0 of AZD1222 vaccination. The genes are TRBV30 and TRBJ1-6; D is uncertain. The CDR3 DNA sequence: TGTGCCTGGGGCCGGGAGTCACGCTCACCCCTCCACTTT. As protein: CAWGRESRSPLHF.